A single sample gave rise to the 8 T cell receptor beta chains below, sequenced in a study of response to subunit inactivated influenza vaccine. TCRdb re-analysed the RT-PCR reads in MiXCR, keeping a single row per CDR3 protein. In the table there are 280,000 or so distinct CDR3 sequences, 20% to 25% of which are singletons. Material: PBMCs from blood, obtained less than 22 months after vaccination. The receptor source for this set is a man between 45 and 75 years old who received an inactivated influenza vaccine.

This clonotype was recorded a few times. The chain couples TRBV10-1 to TRBJ2-3, with a tentative D call TRBD2 (6 bases). CDR1 and CDR2 (germline): WNHNN, SYGVQD (reference sequence). The V gene lost 3 bases and the J gene lost 0 bases, with 13 bases spanning the gap. This CDR3 contains 16 residues. CDR3 amino acids: CASSDRGKGSTDTQYF. CDR3 bases: TGCGCCAGCAGTGATCGGGGGAAGGGTAGCACAGATACGCAGTATTTT.

J is TRBJ2-4 and V is TRBV27; D is perhaps TRBD1 (6 bases). The V and J ends lost 5 bases and 7 bases respectively, with 15 bases between them. This CDR3 is built from 14 residues. Germline values: CDR1 MNHEY, CDR2 SMNVEV (reference sequence). The CDR3: CASSPRDTVNIQYF. CDR3 nucleotides: TGTGCCAGCAGTCCCCGGGACACGGTGAACATTCAGTACTTC.

The chain carries TRBV27 and TRBJ2-3; no firm D call. This CDR3 contains 14 residues. Germline V gene sequence: CDR1 MNHEY, CDR2 SMNVEV (reference sequence). Trimming shortened V by 5 bases and J by 0 bases, and 9 bases separated the two germline ends. The CDR3, as DNA: TGTGCCAGCAGTCCCCTCCCAAGCACAGATACGCAGTATTTT. Translating it yields CASSPLPSTDTQYF.

The chain recombines TRBV13 with TRBJ1-5; D is possibly TRBD1 (6 bases). V lost 5 bases, J lost 7 bases, and 9 bases lay in between. This CDR3 comprises 12 residues. The germline V gene encodes CDR1 PRHDT and CDR2 FYEKMQ (reference sequence). CDR3 residues: CASSATGQPQHF. The CDR3 DNA follows: TGTGCCAGCAGCGCCACAGGGCAGCCCCAGCATTTT.

The rearrangement uses TRBV6-1 and TRBJ1-3; TRBD1 is a possible D gene (6 bases). This CDR3 comprises 16 residues. Trimming shortened V by 5 bases and J by 0 bases, and 14 bases separated the two germline ends. Germline V gives CDR1 MNHNS, CDR2 SASEGT. Written as DNA, the CDR3 is TGTGCCAGCAGTCCTCAGGGGAGGCCCTCTGGAAACACCATATATTTT. This sequence encodes CASSPQGRPSGNTIYF.

This clonotype has a single count. The J gene is TRBJ2-7, the V gene TRBV29-1; a weak D match, TRBD1 (5 bases). Germline V gives CDR1 SQVTM, CDR2 ANQGSEA. The CDR3 has 13 residues. Trimming cost V 5 bases and J 2 bases, with 13 bases left between them. The CDR3 DNA sequence: TGCAGCGTTTCTGACAGTCCCCCCTACGAGCAGTACTTC. Encoded protein: CSVSDSPPYEQYF.

The V gene is TRBV18, the J gene TRBJ2-1; D is ambiguous. V was shortened by 1 base and J by 9 bases, with 10 bases between the two germline ends. Germline V gives CDR1 KGHSH, CDR2 LQKENI. The CDR3 spans 13 residues. In nucleotides, the CDR3 is TGTGCCAGCTCACCACAACGGTTAGGTGAGCAGTTCTTC. It specifies CASSPQRLGEQFF.

This chain connects TRBV10-3 to TRBJ2-1; TRBD2 is a possible D gene (6 bases). Germline assignment: CDR1 ENHRY and CDR2 SYGVKD. The V end was cut by 5 bases, the J end by 4 bases, with 15 bases between. CDR3 length equals 15 residues. CDR3 sequence reads: CAISRGTLEYNEQFF. The CDR3 DNA sequence: TGTGCCATCAGTCGGGGGACCTTAGAATACAATGAGCAGTTCTTC.